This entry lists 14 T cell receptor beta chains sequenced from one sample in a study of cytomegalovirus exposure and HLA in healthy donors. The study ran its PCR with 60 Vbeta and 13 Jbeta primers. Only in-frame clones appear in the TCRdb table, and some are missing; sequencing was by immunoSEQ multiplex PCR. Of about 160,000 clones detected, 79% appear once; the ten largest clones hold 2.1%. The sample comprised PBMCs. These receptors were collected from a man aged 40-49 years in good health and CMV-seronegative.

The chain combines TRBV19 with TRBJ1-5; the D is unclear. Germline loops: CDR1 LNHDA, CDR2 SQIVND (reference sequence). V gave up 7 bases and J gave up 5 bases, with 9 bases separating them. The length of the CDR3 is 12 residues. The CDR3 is CASNIYYQPQHF. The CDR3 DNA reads TGTGCCAGTAATATTTACTATCAGCCCCAGCATTTT.

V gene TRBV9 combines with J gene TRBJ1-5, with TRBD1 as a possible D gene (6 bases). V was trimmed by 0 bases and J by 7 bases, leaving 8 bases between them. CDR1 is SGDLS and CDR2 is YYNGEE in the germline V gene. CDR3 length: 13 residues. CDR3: CASSVDGTQPQHF. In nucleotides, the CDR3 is TGTGCCAGCAGCGTAGATGGGACACAGCCCCAGCATTTT.

The CDR3 here is CAWTPGQGDYEQYF. The CDR3 DNA sequence: TGTGCCTGGACCCCGGGACAGGGCGACTACGAGCAGTACTTC. The chain links TRBV30 to TRBJ2-7; 9 bases agree with TRBD1. This CDR3 has 14 amino acids. The junction had 7 bases not matched to a gene; V was cut back by 4 bases and J by 3 bases. Germline CDR1 is GTSNPN and CDR2 is SVGIG (reference sequence).

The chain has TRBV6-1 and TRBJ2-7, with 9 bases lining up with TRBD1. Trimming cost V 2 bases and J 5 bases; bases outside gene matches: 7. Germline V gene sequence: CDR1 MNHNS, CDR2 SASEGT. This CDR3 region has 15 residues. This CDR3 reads CASSEMGQGWDEQYF. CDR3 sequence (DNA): TGTGCCAGCAGTGAAATGGGACAGGGATGGGACGAGCAGTACTTC.

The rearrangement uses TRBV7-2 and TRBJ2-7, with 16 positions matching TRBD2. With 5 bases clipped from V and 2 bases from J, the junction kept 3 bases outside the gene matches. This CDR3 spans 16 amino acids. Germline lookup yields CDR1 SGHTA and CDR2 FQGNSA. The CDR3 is CASSTGTSGRAYEQYF. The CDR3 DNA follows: TGTGCCAGCAGCACTGGGACTAGCGGGAGGGCCTACGAGCAGTACTTC. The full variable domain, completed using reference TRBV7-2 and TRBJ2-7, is GAGVSQSPSNKVTEKGKDVELRCDPISGHTALYWYRQSLGQGLEFLIYFQGNSAPDKSGLPSDRFSAERTGGSVSTLTIQRTQQEDSAVYLCASSTGTSGRAYEQYFGPGTRLTVT.

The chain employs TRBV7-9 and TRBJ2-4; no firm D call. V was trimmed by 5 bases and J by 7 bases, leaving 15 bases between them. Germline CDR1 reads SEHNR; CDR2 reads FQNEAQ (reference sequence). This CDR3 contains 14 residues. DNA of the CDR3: TGTGCCAGCAGCCCCCCGAGTGATGTGAACATTCAGTACTTC. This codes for CASSPPSDVNIQYF.

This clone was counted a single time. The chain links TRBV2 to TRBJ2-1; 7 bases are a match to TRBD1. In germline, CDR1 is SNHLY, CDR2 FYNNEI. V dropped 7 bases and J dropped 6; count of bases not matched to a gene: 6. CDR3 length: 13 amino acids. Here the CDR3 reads CASTLDRSNEQFF. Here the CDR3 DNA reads TGTGCCAGCACCTTGGACAGGTCCAATGAGCAGTTCTTC.

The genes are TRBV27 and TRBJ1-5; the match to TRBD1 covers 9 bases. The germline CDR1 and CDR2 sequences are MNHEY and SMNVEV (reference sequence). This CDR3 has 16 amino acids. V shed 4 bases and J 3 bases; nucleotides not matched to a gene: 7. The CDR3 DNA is TGTGCCAGCAGTTCCGGGACAGGGAGATACAATCAGCCCCAGCATTTT. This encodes CASSSGTGRYNQPQHF.

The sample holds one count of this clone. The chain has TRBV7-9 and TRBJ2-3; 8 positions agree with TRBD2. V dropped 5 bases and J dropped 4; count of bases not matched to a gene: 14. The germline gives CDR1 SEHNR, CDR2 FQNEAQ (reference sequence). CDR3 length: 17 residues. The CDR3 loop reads CASSHPGWAGGSDTQYF. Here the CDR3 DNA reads TGTGCCAGCAGCCACCCGGGGTGGGCGGGAGGATCAGATACGCAGTATTTT.

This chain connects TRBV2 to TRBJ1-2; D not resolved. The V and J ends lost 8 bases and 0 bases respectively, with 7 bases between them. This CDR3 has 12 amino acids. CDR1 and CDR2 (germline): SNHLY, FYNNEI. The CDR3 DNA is TGTGCCAGCGCGGCAGCTAACTATGGCTACACCTTC. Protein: CASAAANYGYTF.

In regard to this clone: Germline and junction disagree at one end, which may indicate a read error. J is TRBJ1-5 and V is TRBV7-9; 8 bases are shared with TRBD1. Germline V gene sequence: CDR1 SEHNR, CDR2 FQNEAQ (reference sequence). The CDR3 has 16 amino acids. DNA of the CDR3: TGTTCCAGCAGCTTAGCACAGGGGGAGATATATCAGCCCCAGCATTTT. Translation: CSSSLAQGEIYQPQHF.

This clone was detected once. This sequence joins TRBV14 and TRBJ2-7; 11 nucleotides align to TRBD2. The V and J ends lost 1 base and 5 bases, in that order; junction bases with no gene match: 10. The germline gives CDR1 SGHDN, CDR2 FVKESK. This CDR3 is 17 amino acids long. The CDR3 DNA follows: TGTGCCAGCAGCCAAGGGTTTAGCGGGAGGGCCCTCCACGAGCAGTACTTC. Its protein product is CASSQGFSGRALHEQYF.

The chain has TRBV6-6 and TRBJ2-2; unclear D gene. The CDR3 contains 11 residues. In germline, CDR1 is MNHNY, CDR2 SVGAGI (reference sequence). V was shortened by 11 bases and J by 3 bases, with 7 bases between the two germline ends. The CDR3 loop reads CAGRDTGELFF. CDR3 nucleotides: TGTGCCGGTCGAGACACCGGGGAGCTGTTTTTT.

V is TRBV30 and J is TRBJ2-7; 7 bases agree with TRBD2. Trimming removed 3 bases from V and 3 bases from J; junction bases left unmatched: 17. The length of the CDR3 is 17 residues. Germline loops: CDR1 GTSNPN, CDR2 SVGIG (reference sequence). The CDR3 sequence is CAWRRLAGGSVLYEQYF. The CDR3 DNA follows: TGTGCCTGGAGGAGGTTAGCGGGTGGATCTGTGCTCTACGAGCAGTACTTC.